Listed here are 22 T cell receptor beta chains from one sample, sequenced in a study of blood T cell repertoires in COVID-19. The data were produced by immunoSEQ multiplex PCR, yet TCRdb's version contains in-frame clones alone and is incomplete. The data hold approximately 180,000 clones, with around 89% observed a single time. Sequencing input: peripheral blood. Every receptor here comes from a human donor in a cohort sampled during active COVID-19.

The V gene is TRBV4-3, the J gene TRBJ1-2; 7 positions agree with TRBD1. The V gene's germline CDR1 is LGHNA and CDR2 YSLEER. With V trimmed by 0 bases and J by 3 bases, 1 base remained unmatched. This CDR3 has 14 residues. CDR3 region: CASSQDDRDYGYTF. The CDR3 coding sequence is TGCGCCAGCAGCCAAGATGACAGGGACTATGGCTACACCTTC.

The V call is TRBV7-9, the J call TRBJ1-4; tentatively, D is TRBD1 (6 bases). The CDR3 is made up of 12 amino acids. In germline, CDR1 is SEHNR, CDR2 FQNEAQ (reference sequence). The germline V and J ends were trimmed by 1 base and 15 bases, with 12 bases remaining between them. As DNA, the CDR3 is TGTGCCAGCAGCTTAGAGACCGGACAGTTGTTTTTT. Translated: CASSLETGQLFF.

This clone showed up just once. The chain couples TRBV7-2 to TRBJ2-1, with D possibly being TRBD2 (6 bases). The V end lost 2 bases, the J end lost 4 bases, and 9 bases lay between the germline ends. Germline lookup yields CDR1 SGHTA and CDR2 FQGNSA. This CDR3 comprises 14 residues. As DNA, the CDR3 is TGTGCCAGCAGCTTATGGCGGGATTACAATGAGCAGTTCTTC. This gives the protein CASSLWRDYNEQFF.

This chain connects TRBV3-1 (or the pseudogene TRBV3-2) to TRBJ2-3, with D possibly being TRBD1 (6 bases). Germline CDR1 and CDR2: LGHDT and YNNKEL (reference sequence). Deletions cut 4 bases from V and 1 base from J, with 15 bases between. CDR3 length: 16 residues. In nucleotides, the CDR3 is TGTGCCAGCAGCCGCAGGGGACGGGGCGGCACAGATACGCAGTATTTT. Translating it yields CASSRRGRGGTDTQYF.

V is TRBV5-1 and J is TRBJ1-1; 8 bases fit TRBD1. CDR3 length equals 13 residues. Germline CDR1 reads SGHRS; CDR2 reads YFSETQ. V dropped 4 bases and J dropped 11; count of bases not matched to a gene: 10. As DNA, the CDR3 is TGCGCCAGCAGCCCCGACAGGGGCTGGTTGGCTTTCTTT. Its protein product is CASSPDRGWLAFF.

This chain joins TRBV27 and TRBJ2-1, with 10 bases matching TRBD1. This CDR3 spans 14 amino acids. From germline, CDR1 is MNHEY and CDR2 SMNVEV (reference sequence). The V segment lost 3 bases and the J segment 4 bases; nucleotides outside the gene matches: 0. The CDR3 DNA sequence: TGTGCCAGCAGTTTGGACAGGGGGTACAATGAGCAGTTCTTC. Translation: CASSLDRGYNEQFF.

The chain carries TRBV5-1 and TRBJ1-4; TRBD1 matches at 7 bases. Germline V lookup: CDR1 SGHRS, CDR2 YFSETQ. With V trimmed by 0 bases and J by 8 bases, 13 bases remained unmatched. The CDR3 is made up of 17 amino acids. The CDR3 coding sequence is TGCGCCAGCAGCTTGGAGACAGGGAGGAAGGTTGGGGAAAAACTGTTTTTT. It codes for CASSLETGRKVGEKLFF.

The sample holds a few counts of this clone. The J gene is TRBJ1-5, the V gene TRBV30; possible D gene TRBD1, 6 bases. CDR1 GTSNPN and CDR2 SVGIG come from the germline V gene (reference sequence). CDR3 length: 13 amino acids. Trimming took off 2 bases at V and 6 bases at J, with 11 bases between the two ends. CDR3 loop: CAWSPTGFQPQHF. The DNA of the CDR3 is TGTGCCTGGAGTCCCACAGGGTTTCAGCCCCAGCATTTT. Full variable domain (missing parts from reference TRBV30 and TRBJ1-5): SQTIHQWPATLVQPVGSPLSLECTVEGTSNPNLYWYRQAAGRGLQLLFYSVGIGQISSEVPQNLSASRPQDRQFILSSKKLLLSDSGFYLCAWSPTGFQPQHFGDGTRLSIL.

V gene TRBV3-1 (or the pseudogene TRBV3-2) combines with J gene TRBJ2-5, with 10 bases that match TRBD1. Germline CDR1 is LGHDT and CDR2 is YNNKEL (reference sequence). J gave up 0 bases and V 5 bases, and 6 bases lay outside the gene matches. CDR3 size: 16 residues. This chain's CDR3 is CASSSGQGTYQETQYF. The DNA for the CDR3 is TGTGCCAGCAGCTCGGGACAGGGGACGTACCAAGAGACCCAGTACTTC.

This chain joins TRBV19 and TRBJ1-1; maybe TRBD1 (5 bases). CDR3 size: 13 residues. Trimming stripped 6 bases from V and 5 bases from J, with 13 bases between. The germline gives CDR1 LNHDA, CDR2 SQIVND (reference sequence). For the CDR3, the DNA is TGTGCCAGTAGAGGGGCAGAGTATACTGAAGCTTTCTTT. This gives the protein CASRGAEYTEAFF.

The V gene is TRBV4-2, the J gene TRBJ2-1; 8 bases are a match to TRBD2. The junction had 6 bases not matched to a gene; V was cut back by 1 base and J by 13 bases. CDR1 LGHNA and CDR2 YNFKEQ come from the germline V gene. The CDR3 is made up of 13 amino acids. The CDR3 sequence: CASSQGGGRIQFF. In nucleotides, the CDR3 is TGTGCCAGCAGCCAAGGGGGCGGGAGGATTCAGTTCTTC.

This clone came up once. V and J are TRBV5-4 and TRBJ2-7; TRBD1 agrees at 8 bases. J lost 3 bases, V lost 7 bases, and 15 bases had no gene match. Germline assignment: CDR1 SGHNT and CDR2 YYREEE (reference sequence). This CDR3 is built from 16 residues. This chain's CDR3 is CASRRQGPGQNYEQYF. The CDR3 DNA follows: TGTGCCAGCCGAAGACAGGGGCCGGGACAAAACTACGAGCAGTACTTC.

The V call is TRBV27, the J call TRBJ1-4, with D perhaps TRBD1 (6 bases). The CDR3 is 17 residues long. CDR1 and CDR2 (germline): MNHEY, SMNVEV (reference sequence). V was clipped by 5 bases and J by 12 bases, with 28 bases between them. In DNA form, the CDR3 reads TGTGCCAGCAGTCCCCGGGACACGACAACGGGCGTTGGGGAACTGTTTTTT. Its translation: CASSPRDTTTGVGELFF.

The gene calls are TRBV9 and TRBJ2-2; weak D call: TRBD1 (6 bases). Per germline, CDR1 SGDLS and CDR2 YYNGEE. Trimming pared 0 bases from V and 7 bases from J, leaving 10 bases between. The CDR3 consists of 14 residues. CDR3 sequence (DNA): TGTGCCAGCAGCGTAGCACAGGGTTACGGGGAGCTGTTTTTT. It specifies CASSVAQGYGELFF.

The chain employs TRBV28 and TRBJ1-1, with TRBD1 matching over 8 bases. The J segment lost 5 bases and the V segment lost 4 bases, leaving 9 bases of the junction unmatched. Per the germline V gene, CDR1 is MDHEN and CDR2 is SYDVKM. This CDR3 region has 15 residues. The CDR3 sequence is CASSSTGGPDTEAFF. The CDR3 region has the DNA TGTGCCAGCAGTTCAACAGGGGGGCCGGATACTGAAGCTTTCTTT.

This chain connects TRBV2 to TRBJ1-1, with 7 nucleotides matching TRBD1. CDR3 length: 14 residues. The germline V gene has CDR1 SNHLY and CDR2 FYNNEI. The V gene end was trimmed by 4 bases and the J gene end by 2 bases; junction bases not matched to a gene: 4. This CDR3 is CASSVQGGNTEAFF. CDR3 coding DNA: TGTGCCAGCAGTGTTCAGGGGGGTAACACTGAAGCTTTCTTT.

This sequence joins TRBV5-6 and TRBJ1-6, with no clear D. The CDR3 consists of 15 residues. Germline V gene data show CDR1 as SGHDT and CDR2 as YYEEEE. The ends were cut back, 4 bases at V and 13 bases at J, with 21 bases in the middle. The CDR3 here is CASSREREAHPPLHF. CDR3 coding DNA: TGTGCCAGCAGCCGCGAGAGGGAGGCACATCCGCCCCTCCACTTT.

In this sample, this clone turned up once. The chain employs TRBV19 and TRBJ1-5; unclear D gene. V dropped 5 bases and J dropped 5 bases, with 10 bases sitting between them. The CDR3 spans 13 residues. Germline CDR1 and CDR2: LNHDA and SQIVND (reference sequence). The CDR3 DNA reads as TGTGCCAGTAGTCCCCGCAGTTATCAGCCCCAGCATTTT. Encoded protein: CASSPRSYQPQHF.

The chain links TRBV6-6 to TRBJ2-7; the match to TRBD2 covers 9 bases. CDR1 is MNHNY and CDR2 is SVGAGI in the germline V gene (reference sequence). After removal of 11 bases from V and 2 bases from J, the junction contained 13 bases not matched to a gene. The CDR3 runs 15 residues. DNA of the CDR3: TGTGCCGTTGTCAGTGGGGCTAGCGGGGCCTACGAGCAGTACTTC. This sequence encodes CAVVSGASGAYEQYF.

V and J are TRBV3-1 (or the pseudogene TRBV3-2) and TRBJ2-4, with D perhaps TRBD2 (5 bases). The V end lost 1 base, the J end lost 12 bases, and 13 bases lay between the germline ends. This CDR3 is built from 13 residues. CDR1 LGHDT and CDR2 YNNKEL come from the germline V gene (reference sequence). In nucleotides, the CDR3 is TGTGCCAGCAGCCAAGGTAGGGCAGGAGGTCAGTACTTC. Protein sequence: CASSQGRAGGQYF.

The J gene is TRBJ1-1, the V gene TRBV29-1; 7 bases are shared with TRBD1. In germline, CDR1 is SQVTM, CDR2 ANQGSEA. The CDR3 runs to 12 residues. The trim removed 7 bases at V and 5 bases at J, leaving 7 bases unmatched. The CDR3 reads CSARTGGTEAFF. The DNA for the CDR3 is TGCAGCGCCCGGACAGGAGGAACTGAAGCTTTCTTT.

The rearrangement uses TRBV6-5 and TRBJ1-5, with TRBD1 matching 7 bases. V dropped 6 bases and J dropped 3; count of bases not matched to a gene: 5. This CDR3 has 14 residues. Germline V gives CDR1 MNHEY, CDR2 SVGAGI. For the CDR3, the DNA is TGTGCCAGCAGAAGGACAGGCGACAATCAGCCCCAGCATTTT. Its translation is CASRRTGDNQPQHF.